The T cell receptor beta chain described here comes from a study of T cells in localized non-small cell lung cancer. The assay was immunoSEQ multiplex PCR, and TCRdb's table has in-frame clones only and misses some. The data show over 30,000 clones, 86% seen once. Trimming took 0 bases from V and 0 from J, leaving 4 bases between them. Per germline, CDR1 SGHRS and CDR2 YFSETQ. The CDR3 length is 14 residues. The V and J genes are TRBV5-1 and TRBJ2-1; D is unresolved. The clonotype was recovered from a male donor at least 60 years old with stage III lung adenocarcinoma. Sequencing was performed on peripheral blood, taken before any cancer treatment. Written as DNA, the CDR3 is TGCGCCAGCAGCTTGGCAGACTCCTACAATGAGCAGTTCTTC. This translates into CASSLADSYNEQFF.